These 4 T cell receptor beta chains originate from one sample sequenced in a study of cytomegalovirus exposure and HLA in healthy donors. The PCR had 60 Vbeta and 13 Jbeta primers. The repertoire was sequenced with immunoSEQ multiplex PCR; TCRdb's copy has only in-frame clones and lacks some. The table lists 130,000 or so clones, roughly 77% of them singletons. Material for sequencing was PBMCs. These receptors were taken from a man aged 25 to 45 in good health and CMV-seronegative.

V gene TRBV21-1 combines with J gene TRBJ1-1; TRBD1 reflects the table's D call only, with no check against the DNA. TRBV21-1 is labeled a pseudogene. The CDR3 extends over 15 amino acids. CDR3 loop: CASSKPYREKTEAFF. CDR3 nucleotides: TGTGCCAGCAGCAAACCTTACAGGGAAAAGACTGAAGCTTTCTTT.

DNA for the CDR3: TGCAGCGTCGCAGGAGACAGATCCTCTGGGGCCAACGTCCTGACTTTC. Translation: CSVAGDRSSGANVLTF. The chain has TRBV29-1 and TRBJ2-6; perhaps TRBD1 as D (5 bases). The V end lost 6 bases, the J end lost 0 bases, and 15 bases lay between the germline ends. The CDR3 loop spans 16 amino acids. Germline assignment: CDR1 SQVTM and CDR2 ANQGSEA.

The J gene is TRBJ1-4, the V gene TRBV19; D call uncertain. This CDR3 is 13 amino acids long. Germline assignment: CDR1 LNHDA and CDR2 SQIVND (reference sequence). The V end was cut by 5 bases, the J end by 6 bases, with 10 bases between. The CDR3, as DNA: TGTGCCAGTAGTGGGTGGGGAGATGAAAAACTGTTTTTT. Its protein is CASSGWGDEKLFF.

V usage is TRBV15 and J usage is TRBJ2-5; TRBD2 aligns across 12 bases. Trimming took 4 bases from V and 5 from J; bases not matched to a gene: 5. This CDR3 is built from 15 residues. Germline V lookup: CDR1 LNHNV, CDR2 YYDKDF (reference sequence). The CDR3 sequence: CATSKLAGGAETQYF. CDR3 nucleotide sequence: TGTGCCACCAGCAAACTAGCGGGGGGTGCGGAGACCCAGTACTTC.